Presented here are 27 T cell receptor beta chains from one specimen sequenced in a study of T cell responses to AZD1222 COVID-19 vaccine. Method: immunoSEQ multiplex PCR; TCRdb's copy keeps in-frame clones and lacks some. The sample includes 120,000 to 150,000 clones, about nine tenths seen only once; the top ten take approximately 2.1%. Here the sequenced sample was peripheral blood, taken on day 0 of AZD1222 vaccination. The receptor set was obtained from an adult in good health.

J is TRBJ1-2 and V is TRBV7-2, with a weak D call TRBD1 (5 bases). This CDR3 region has 15 residues. Between the trimmed V and J ends, which lost 1 base and 5 bases, there was a span of 14 bases. Per germline, CDR1 SGHTA and CDR2 FQGNSA. The CDR3 sequence is CASSLVPGKGYGYTF. The CDR3, as DNA: TGTGCCAGCAGCTTAGTCCCAGGGAAAGGGTATGGCTACACCTTC.

The chain is built from TRBV11-2 and TRBJ1-1, with unresolved D. Germline-derived CDR1 and CDR2 are SGHAT and FQNNGV. The germline V and J ends were trimmed by 0 bases and 8 bases, with 10 bases remaining between them. The CDR3 length is 13 residues. The CDR3 nucleotides read TGTGCCAGCAGCTTAGAACGGCCCATGGAAGCTTTCTTT. Translating gives CASSLERPMEAFF.

The chain carries TRBV27 and TRBJ2-5, with D maybe TRBD2 (5 bases). Trimming stripped 2 bases from V and 7 bases from J, with 14 bases between. Germline CDR1 is MNHEY and CDR2 is SMNVEV (reference sequence). This CDR3 contains 14 residues. As DNA, the CDR3 is TGTGCCAGCAGTTTAACTGGGCTAGGAGGGACCCAGTACTTC. It encodes CASSLTGLGGTQYF.

This clone came up a few times. Other DNA sequences from this sample encode an identical CDR3 as well. This sequence joins TRBV11-3 and TRBJ1-1, with D unclear. CDR3 length: 13 amino acids. V was clipped by 1 base and J by 1 base, with 4 bases between them. CDR1 and CDR2 (germline): SGHNT, YENEEA. CDR3 sequence: CASSLGGNTEAFF. CDR3 nucleotide sequence: TGTGCCAGCAGCTTAGGCGGGAACACTGAAGCTTTCTTT.

The chain links TRBV28 to TRBJ1-5; 7 nucleotides match TRBD1. CDR3 length: 15 amino acids. CDR1 MDHEN and CDR2 SYDVKM come from the germline V gene. The trim removed 5 bases at V and 2 bases at J, leaving 6 bases unmatched. In DNA form, the CDR3 reads TGTGCCAGCAGTGGACAGGATATGGGCAATCAGCCCCAGCATTTT. Translation gives CASSGQDMGNQPQHF.

This clone showed up just once. The V call is TRBV12-5, the J call TRBJ1-5; the D is unclear. Germline V CDR1 and CDR2: LGHNT, FRNRAP. The CDR3 loop spans 15 amino acids. V was cut by 0 bases and J by 5 bases, with 11 bases left in between. CDR3 in amino acids: CASGLVSKKDQPQHF. The CDR3 DNA follows: TGTGCTAGTGGTTTGGTCTCGAAGAAGGATCAGCCCCAGCATTTT. Looking up the rest from reference TRBV12-5 and TRBJ1-5 gives the full variable domain: DARVTQTPRHKVTEMGQEVTMRCQPILGHNTVFWYRQTMMQGLELLAYFRNRAPLDDSGMPKDRFSAEMPDATLATLKIQPSEPRDSAVYFCASGLVSKKDQPQHFGDGTRLSIL.

The J gene is TRBJ1-6, the V gene TRBV7-8, with TRBD1 as a possible D gene (6 bases). The V gene lost 5 bases and the J gene lost 9 bases, with 17 bases spanning the gap. The CDR3 covers 15 residues. Germline V lookup: CDR1 SGHVS, CDR2 FQNEAQ. The CDR3 loop is CASSPSVSGASPLHF. The CDR3 DNA sequence: TGTGCCAGCAGCCCCAGTGTATCGGGGGCTTCACCCCTCCACTTT.

V and J are TRBV24-1 and TRBJ1-5; perhaps TRBD1 as D (6 bases). This CDR3 contains 13 residues. The V end lost 9 bases, the J end lost 3 bases, and 11 bases lay between the germline ends. Germline CDR1 is KGHDR and CDR2 is SFDVKD. This CDR3 is CATEGGVNQPQHF. CDR3 bases: TGTGCCACCGAGGGGGGAGTCAATCAGCCCCAGCATTTT.

V gene TRBV14 combines with J gene TRBJ2-4, with D unresolved. V was clipped by 0 bases and J by 0 bases, with 18 bases between them. The germline CDR1 and CDR2 sequences are SGHDN and FVKESK. This CDR3 spans 19 amino acids. CDR3 residues: CASSQDWGQSRLAKNIQYF. CDR3 nucleotides: TGTGCCAGCAGCCAAGATTGGGGTCAGTCCCGGCTAGCCAAAAACATTCAGTACTTC.

The CDR3 DNA reads as TGCGCCAGCAGCCAAGATCGGTGGGAGATCGGGGAGCTGTTTTTT. Protein product: CASSQDRWEIGELFF. J is TRBJ2-2 and V is TRBV4-3; perhaps TRBD2 as D (5 bases). The CDR3 is 15 residues long. The germline V gene has CDR1 LGHNA and CDR2 YSLEER. Deletions cut 0 bases from V and 7 bases from J, with 12 bases between.

The chain carries TRBV5-1 and TRBJ2-3, with 12 positions matching TRBD2. Trimming at V came to 4 bases and at J to 0 bases, leaving 3 bases not matched to a gene. CDR1 is SGHRS and CDR2 is YFSETQ in the germline V gene. The length of the CDR3 is 16 residues. CDR3 sequence (DNA): TGCGCCAGCAGCCCCCTAGCGGGAGGGAGCACAGATACGCAGTATTTT. Its protein product is CASSPLAGGSTDTQYF.

The chain couples TRBV7-8 to TRBJ1-4; 9 nucleotides line up with TRBD1. V shed 1 base and J 7 bases; nucleotides not matched to a gene: 10. CDR1 and CDR2 (germline): SGHVS, FQNEAQ. The CDR3 totals 17 residues. CDR3 sequence (DNA): TGTGCCAGCAGCTTAGGGAATCTAGGACAGGGGTCTGAAAAACTGTTTTTT. Protein sequence: CASSLGNLGQGSEKLFF.

V usage is TRBV5-4 and J usage is TRBJ1-3; unclear D gene. V was shortened by 1 base and J by 4 bases, with 12 bases between the two germline ends. The CDR3 totals 15 residues. Germline V lookup: CDR1 SGHNT, CDR2 YYREEE (reference sequence). The CDR3 loop reads CASSLSGGSGNTIYF. The DNA of the CDR3 is TGTGCCAGCAGCTTGTCAGGAGGGTCGGGAAACACCATATATTTT. Combining the CDR3 with reference TRBV5-4 and TRBJ1-3 gives the whole variable domain ETGVTQSPTHLIKTRGQQVTLRCSSQSGHNTVSWYQQALGQGPQFIFQYYREEENGRGNFPPRFSGLQFPNYSSELNVNALELDDSALYLCASSLSGGSGNTIYFGEGSWLTVV.

V gene TRBV11-1 combines with J gene TRBJ2-7, with D possibly being TRBD1 (7 bases). Germline CDR1 is SGHAT and CDR2 is FQDESV (reference sequence). CDR3 length: 16 residues. With 2 bases removed from V and 2 bases from J, the gap between germline ends came to 16 bases. Here the CDR3 reads CASSLRDSGGTYEQYF. The CDR3 coding sequence is TGTGCCAGCAGCTTACGCGATTCAGGGGGGACCTACGAGCAGTACTTC. Full variable domain (missing parts from reference TRBV11-1 and TRBJ2-7): EAEVAQSPRYKITEKSQAVAFWCDPISGHATLYWYRQILGQGPELLVQFQDESVVDDSQLPKDRFSAERLKGVDSTLKIQPAELGDSAMYLCASSLRDSGGTYEQYFGPGTRLTVT.

The J gene is TRBJ2-1, the V gene TRBV5-4; D tentatively fits TRBD1 or TRBD2 (7 bases each). V dropped 0 bases and J dropped 6 bases, with 13 bases sitting between them. Looked up from germline, CDR1 is SGHNT and CDR2 is YYREEE (reference sequence). CDR3 length equals 15 residues. The CDR3 nucleotides are TGTGCCAGCAGCTTGGCAGGGGGAGGGGCCAATGAGCAGTTCTTC. This encodes CASSLAGGGANEQFF.

This chain joins TRBV29-1 and TRBJ2-7, with D perhaps matching TRBD1 (6 bases). V was pared by 6 bases and J by 4 bases, with 10 bases between. CDR3 length: 11 residues. Germline V gene sequence: CDR1 SQVTM, CDR2 ANQGSEA. The CDR3 is CSVATGYEQYF. CDR3 nucleotides: TGCAGCGTGGCTACAGGGTACGAGCAGTACTTC.

The rearrangement links TRBV6-5 to TRBJ1-6; tentative D call: TRBD1 (5 bases). Germline CDR1 reads MNHEY; CDR2 reads SVGAGI. V was cut by 0 bases and J by 8 bases, with 14 bases left in between. The CDR3 is 16 amino acids. DNA of the CDR3: TGTGCCAGCAGTTACTCGAGCGGGGGGGGGTATTCACCCCTCCACTTT. Translating it yields CASSYSSGGGYSPLHF.

This clone was observed a handful of times. This sequence joins TRBV7-9 and TRBJ2-1, with D perhaps matching TRBD2 (6 bases). The germline V and J ends were trimmed by 8 bases and 0 bases, with 8 bases remaining between them. Germline assignment: CDR1 SEHNR and CDR2 FQNEAQ (reference sequence). This CDR3 is built from 13 residues. The CDR3 DNA reads TGTGCCAGCCGACTAGGCTCCTACAATGAGCAGTTCTTC. Its protein is CASRLGSYNEQFF.

The chain carries TRBV5-6 and TRBJ2-5; 11 bases line up with TRBD1. CDR1 SGHDT and CDR2 YYEEEE come from the germline V gene. This CDR3 spans 16 amino acids. V dropped 5 bases and J dropped 4; count of bases not matched to a gene: 10. CDR3 in DNA: TGTGCCAGCAGTGGGGACAGGGGGTGGAGGGCAGAGACCCAGTACTTC. Translation gives CASSGDRGWRAETQYF.

The rearrangement links TRBV19 to TRBJ1-2; 8 nucleotides line up with TRBD1. Unmatched junction bases numbered 10, after V lost 3 bases and J lost 7 bases. Germline V CDR1 and CDR2: LNHDA, SQIVND (reference sequence). This CDR3 spans 15 amino acids. The CDR3 loop is CASSIDSDRVRGYTF. CDR3 nucleotides: TGTGCCAGTAGTATCGACTCGGACAGGGTCCGTGGCTACACCTTC.

V gene TRBV5-5 combines with J gene TRBJ1-2, with 9 bases identical to TRBD1. The V segment lost 4 bases and the J segment 4 bases; nucleotides outside the gene matches: 11. This CDR3 spans 16 amino acids. Looked up from germline, CDR1 is SGHKS and CDR2 is YYEKEE (reference sequence). DNA for the CDR3: TGTGCCAGCAGCACAGTCCCGGGACAGGGTCGCTATGGCTACACCTTC. It is translated as CASSTVPGQGRYGYTF.

The chain combines TRBV6-5 with TRBJ2-1; D gene unclear. The CDR3 is made up of 15 amino acids. Germline V CDR1 and CDR2: MNHEY, SVGAGI. V was cut by 2 bases and J by 2 bases, with 10 bases left in between. CDR3 in amino acids: CASSYDSYTYNEQFF. The CDR3 DNA reads as TGTGCCAGCAGTTACGACTCTTATACCTACAATGAGCAGTTCTTC.

This clone was seen once. The chain joins TRBV7-9 to TRBJ1-4; D is undetermined. In germline, CDR1 is SEHNR, CDR2 FQNEAQ (reference sequence). Between the trimmed V and J ends, which lost 1 base and 5 bases, there was a span of 11 bases. This CDR3 has 15 amino acids. The CDR3 sequence: CASSLGDARNEKLFF. The CDR3 DNA sequence: TGTGCCAGCAGCTTAGGGGATGCGAGAAATGAAAAACTGTTTTTT.

The V gene is TRBV28, the J gene TRBJ1-2; D is perhaps TRBD1 (6 bases). Trimming left V 6 bases short and J 7 bases short, with 18 bases between. Germline V gives CDR1 MDHEN, CDR2 SYDVKM. The CDR3 spans 14 residues. The CDR3 loop reads CASSSTGKAGGYTF. In nucleotides, the CDR3 is TGTGCCAGCAGCTCCACAGGGAAGGCAGGTGGCTACACCTTC.

The chain carries TRBV19 and TRBJ2-1; D is uncertain. The CDR3 sequence is 17 residues long. Per germline, CDR1 LNHDA and CDR2 SQIVND (reference sequence). V dropped 7 bases and J dropped 1 base, with 20 bases sitting between them. CDR3 in amino acids: CASKGRAHSFSYNEQFF. The CDR3 coding sequence is TGTGCCAGTAAGGGCAGAGCCCATTCATTTTCCTACAATGAGCAGTTCTTC.

The chain couples TRBV11-2 to TRBJ1-2; the D is unclear. V lost 0 bases, J lost 4 bases, and 6 bases lay in between. This CDR3 region has 13 residues. Germline loops: CDR1 SGHAT, CDR2 FQNNGV. The chain's CDR3 is CASSLDRAYGYTF. Here the CDR3 DNA reads TGTGCCAGCAGCTTAGATCGGGCCTATGGCTACACCTTC.

This sequence joins TRBV21-1 and TRBJ2-1; the D segment call TRBD2 is taken from the table without a DNA check. TRBV21-1 is an annotated pseudogene. The CDR3 length is 18 residues. In DNA form, the CDR3 reads TGTGCCAGCAGCAAATCCCAGCTAGCGGGAACTATTTACAATGAGCAGTTCTTC. Translation gives CASSKSQLAGTIYNEQFF.